One sample yielded the 20 T cell receptor beta chains listed below, sequenced in a study of cytomegalovirus exposure and HLA in healthy donors. This PCR relied on a set of 60 Vbeta primers and 13 Jbeta primers. TCRdb keeps only in-frame clones here, not all; method: immunoSEQ multiplex PCR. The top ten clones hold approximately 6.5% of a sample with about 140,000 clones, 66% of them seen once. Sample: PBMCs. These receptors all stem from a woman aged 55-69 years in good health and CMV-seronegative.

V and J are TRBV6-5 and TRBJ2-7; 7 bases align to TRBD1. The CDR3 spans 13 residues. Unmatched junction bases numbered 8, after V lost 6 bases and J lost 6 bases. CDR1 is MNHEY and CDR2 is SVGAGI in the germline V gene. CDR3 loop: CASSSTGPGEQYF. The CDR3, as DNA: TGTGCCAGCAGCTCGACAGGGCCGGGCGAGCAGTACTTC.

As regards this clone: Its ends do not fully match the called genes, so a read error is possible. The chain has TRBV6-5 and TRBJ1-2; D gene ambiguous. Germline CDR1 MNHEY, CDR2 SVGAGI. This CDR3 region has 12 residues. CDR3: CAVGRVADGHTF. The CDR3 DNA reads TGTGCCGTCGGTAGAGTGGCGGATGGCCACACCTTC.

The chain joins TRBV5-1 to TRBJ1-6, with a weak D call TRBD1 (6 bases). The V end was cut by 0 bases, the J end by 5 bases, with 9 bases between. CDR1 SGHRS and CDR2 YFSETQ come from the germline V gene. The CDR3 totals 15 residues. CDR3 sequence reads: CASSLGQVNNSPLHF. The CDR3 bases are TGCGCCAGCAGCTTGGGACAGGTGAATAATTCACCCCTCCACTTT. Variable domain in full (rest from reference TRBV5-1 and TRBJ1-6): KAGVTQTPRYLIKTRGQQVTLSCSPISGHRSVSWYQQTPGQGLQFLFEYFSETQRNKGNFPGRFSGRQFSNSRSEMNVSTLELGDSALYLCASSLGQVNNSPLHFGNGTRLTVT.

The rearrangement links TRBV5-4 to TRBJ2-3, with TRBD1 matching over 7 bases. The CDR3 length is 15 residues. The germline CDR1 and CDR2 sequences are SGHNT and YYREEE (reference sequence). J was trimmed by 3 bases and V by 6 bases; bases with no gene match: 10. CDR3 residues: CASTDRAGRTDTQYF. The CDR3 nucleotides read TGTGCCAGCACCGACAGGGCGGGTAGGACAGATACGCAGTATTTT.

The chain joins TRBV9 to TRBJ2-2, with a weak D call TRBD2 (5 bases). The CDR3 consists of 16 residues. V was cut by 1 base and J by 4 bases, with 14 bases left in between. From germline, CDR1 is SGDLS and CDR2 YYNGEE. CDR3 sequence (DNA): TGTGCCAGCAGCGTAAGAGCGGAGGTCGGCACCGGGGAGCTGTTTTTT. Translation: CASSVRAEVGTGELFF. Full variable domain (rest looked up from reference TRBV9 and TRBJ2-2): DSGVTQTPKHLITATGQRVTLRCSPRSGDLSVYWYQQSLDQGLQFLIQYYNGEERAKGNILERFSAQQFPDLHSELNLSSLELGDSALYFCASSVRAEVGTGELFFGEGSRLTVL.

The sample holds a few counts of this clone. The rearrangement joins TRBV6-4 to TRBJ2-1; 7 positions match TRBD2. With 6 bases clipped from V and 7 bases from J, the junction kept 9 bases outside the gene matches. Germline CDR1 is MRHNA and CDR2 is SNTAGT. The CDR3 spans 14 residues. The CDR3 here is CASSLTGEGNEQFF. The CDR3 region has the DNA TGTGCCAGCAGCCTGACTGGGGAGGGAAATGAGCAGTTCTTC.

As to this clone: In the same sample, other DNA sequences code for this CDR3. The chain has TRBV28 and TRBJ1-1; 7 bases are shared with TRBD1. The CDR3 consists of 14 residues. The ends lost 3 bases at V and 4 bases at J; junction bases unmatched: 5. From germline, CDR1 is MDHEN and CDR2 SYDVKM. In DNA, the CDR3 is TGTGCCAGCAGTTTTCAGGGGGTTGGCACTGAAGCTTTCTTT. It translates to CASSFQGVGTEAFF.

This chain links TRBV7-8 with TRBJ2-2; TRBD2 agrees at 7 bases. V dropped 1 base and J dropped 3; count of bases not matched to a gene: 5. Germline V CDR1 and CDR2: SGHVS, FQNEAQ. The CDR3 contains 16 residues. The CDR3 protein is CASSLDAGAYTGELFF. For the CDR3, the DNA is TGTGCCAGCAGCTTAGACGCGGGAGCATACACCGGGGAGCTGTTTTTT. Full variable domain (missing parts from reference TRBV7-8 and TRBJ2-2): GAGVSQSPRYKVAKRGQDVALRCDPISGHVSLFWYQQALGQGPEFLTYFQNEAQLDKSGLPSDRFFAERPEGSVSTLKIQRTQQEDSAVYLCASSLDAGAYTGELFFGEGSRLTVL.

The rearrangement joins TRBV7-2 to TRBJ2-7, with 7 nucleotides matching TRBD2. Per germline, CDR1 SGHTA and CDR2 FQGNSA. With V trimmed by 0 bases and J by 3 bases, 14 bases remained unmatched. This CDR3 spans 18 amino acids. DNA of the CDR3: TGTGCCAGCAGCTTAGCCCCCAGCCTTGGCGGGGGATACTACGAGCAGTACTTC. Protein product: CASSLAPSLGGGYYEQYF.

CDR3 bases: TGTGCCAGCAGTTTAACCCCCCGAGGGTTCGGGGAGCTGTTTTTT. This encodes CASSLTPRGFGELFF. This chain joins TRBV27 and TRBJ2-2; possibly TRBD2 for D (5 bases). Germline assignment: CDR1 MNHEY and CDR2 SMNVEV (reference sequence). The CDR3 extends over 15 amino acids. Trimming stripped 2 bases from V and 7 bases from J, with 14 bases between.

This sequence joins TRBV7-3 and TRBJ2-5; TRBD2 agrees at 10 bases. Per the germline V gene, CDR1 is SGHTA and CDR2 is FQGTGA. The CDR3 spans 15 residues. With V trimmed by 5 bases and J by 3 bases, 6 bases remained unmatched. The CDR3 bases are TGTGCCAGCAGCCCAGGGACTAGCGCTGAAGAGACCCAGTACTTC. Its protein is CASSPGTSAEETQYF.

The chain couples TRBV5-6 to TRBJ2-1, with D maybe TRBD2 (5 bases). This CDR3 comprises 14 residues. From germline, CDR1 is SGHDT and CDR2 YYEEEE. With 0 bases removed from V and 10 bases from J, the gap between germline ends came to 14 bases. This CDR3 is CASSLVPGSGEQFF. For the CDR3, the DNA is TGTGCCAGCAGCTTGGTACCGGGGTCTGGGGAGCAGTTCTTC.

J is TRBJ2-5 and V is TRBV7-6; 10 nucleotides agree with TRBD2. With 1 base clipped from V and 5 bases from J, the junction kept 10 bases outside the gene matches. The CDR3 is 17 amino acids. CDR1 is SGHVS, CDR2 FNYEAQ, per germline. This chain's CDR3 is CASSLDALGLAWETQYF. In DNA, the CDR3 is TGTGCCAGCAGCTTAGATGCGTTGGGACTAGCGTGGGAGACCCAGTACTTC.

As DNA, the CDR3 is TGTGCCAGTAGAGTCAGCGGGGTCACAGATACGCAGTATTTT. Translated, it gives CASRVSGVTDTQYF. The J gene is TRBJ2-3, the V gene TRBV19, with 7 bases identical to TRBD2. Trimming cost V 6 bases and J 2 bases; bases outside gene matches: 5. The CDR3 consists of 14 residues. CDR1 is LNHDA, CDR2 SQIVND, per germline (reference sequence). Using reference TRBV19 and TRBJ2-3 for the parts outside the CDR3, the full variable domain is DGGITQSPKYLFRKEGQNVTLSCEQNLNHDAMYWYRQDPGQGLRLIYYSQIVNDFQKGDIAEGYSVSREKKESFPLTVTSAQKNPTAFYLCASRVSGVTDTQYFGPGTRLTVL.

This clone occurred a few times. The chain recombines TRBV2 with TRBJ1-5; D is undetermined. This CDR3 region has 15 residues. Germline loops: CDR1 SNHLY, CDR2 FYNNEI. V lost 7 bases to trimming and J lost 3 bases, with 16 bases between them. The CDR3 nucleotides read TGTGCCAGCACCCCAGACTCGACCGCCAATCAGCCCCAGCATTTT. Its translation: CASTPDSTANQPQHF. Filled out from reference TRBV2 and TRBJ1-5, the complete variable domain reads EPEVTQTPSHQVTQMGQEVILRCVPISNHLYFYWYRQILGQKVEFLVSFYNNEISEKSEIFDDQFSVERPDGSNFTLKIRSTKLEDSAMYFCASTPDSTANQPQHFGDGTRLSIL.

This chain joins TRBV9 and TRBJ2-1, with D possibly being TRBD2 (5 bases). V dropped 1 base and J dropped 3 bases, with 14 bases sitting between them. The V gene's germline CDR1 is SGDLS and CDR2 YYNGEE. The CDR3 spans 16 residues. For the CDR3, the DNA is TGTGCCAGCAGCGTACGCTACAGCGGCGACTACAATGAGCAGTTCTTC. This encodes CASSVRYSGDYNEQFF.

The gene calls are TRBV27 and TRBJ1-5; tentative D call: TRBD1 (5 bases). Trimming removed 6 bases at V and 6 bases at J, with 12 bases between. The V gene's germline CDR1 is MNHEY and CDR2 SMNVEV (reference sequence). This CDR3 is 13 amino acids long. CDR3 nucleotides: TGTGCCAGCAGCCTGCGGGGGAGTCAGCCCCAGCATTTT. Protein: CASSLRGSQPQHF.

CDR3 coding DNA: TGTGCCAGCAGGGAACAGGGGCCCTCCTACGAGCAGTACTTC. Protein product: CASREQGPSYEQYF. J is TRBJ2-7 and V is TRBV2, with 7 positions matching TRBD1. This CDR3 is 14 amino acids long. Germline V CDR1 and CDR2: SNHLY, FYNNEI. Germline trimming cut 6 bases from V and 0 bases from J; bases unmatched to any gene: 5.

This chain links TRBV2 with TRBJ2-7; 10 positions match TRBD2. There are 17 residues in the CDR3. Trimming took 6 bases from V and 5 from J; bases not matched to a gene: 16. The germline CDR1 and CDR2 sequences are SNHLY and FYNNEI. The CDR3 loop is CASSDLGPGTSVDEQYF. The CDR3, as DNA: TGTGCCAGCAGCGATCTGGGACCCGGGACTAGCGTCGACGAGCAGTACTTC. Combining the CDR3 with reference TRBV2 and TRBJ2-7 gives the whole variable domain EPEVTQTPSHQVTQMGQEVILRCVPISNHLYFYWYRQILGQKVEFLVSFYNNEISEKSEIFDDQFSVERPDGSNFTLKIRSTKLEDSAMYFCASSDLGPGTSVDEQYFGPGTRLTVT.

J is TRBJ2-3 and V is TRBV5-1; 10 bases agree with TRBD2. Per the germline V gene, CDR1 is SGHRS and CDR2 is YFSETQ. Trimming cost V 0 bases and J 11 bases; bases outside gene matches: 9. The CDR3 loop spans 15 amino acids. The CDR3 loop reads CASSLASSGGVQQYF. In DNA form, the CDR3 reads TGCGCCAGCAGCTTGGCTTCTAGCGGGGGTGTGCAGCAGTATTTT.